In this sample, the clone carrying this T cell receptor beta chain turned up once. Cell sorting was applied to PBMCs, and CD4+ and CD8+ T cells were collected. The CDR3 runs 16 residues. V lost 1 base and J lost 5, with 14 bases in between. Germline V gives CDR1 MGHRA, CDR2 YSYEKL. These data originate in a study of CD8+ T cells in alopecia areata. Study background: Once tofacitinib had been taken for 6 to 18 months, 6 months off drug followed.

Sequencing relied on a cDNA template that was reverse transcribed from extracted RNA. The repertoire was sequenced with immunoSEQ multiplex PCR; TCRdb's copy has only in-frame clones and lacks some. The table records about 180,000 clones, around 63% of them present only once. The sequencing used CD4+ T cells sorted from blood, collected at week 0. This TCR was sampled from a human donor with alopecia areata. The chain couples TRBV4-1 to TRBJ2-2; possibly TRBD2 for D (6 bases). The CDR3 loop reads CASSQARTTLTGELFF. The CDR3 region has the DNA TGCGCCAGCAGCCAAGCTCGGACTACTTTAACCGGGGAGCTGTTTTTT.